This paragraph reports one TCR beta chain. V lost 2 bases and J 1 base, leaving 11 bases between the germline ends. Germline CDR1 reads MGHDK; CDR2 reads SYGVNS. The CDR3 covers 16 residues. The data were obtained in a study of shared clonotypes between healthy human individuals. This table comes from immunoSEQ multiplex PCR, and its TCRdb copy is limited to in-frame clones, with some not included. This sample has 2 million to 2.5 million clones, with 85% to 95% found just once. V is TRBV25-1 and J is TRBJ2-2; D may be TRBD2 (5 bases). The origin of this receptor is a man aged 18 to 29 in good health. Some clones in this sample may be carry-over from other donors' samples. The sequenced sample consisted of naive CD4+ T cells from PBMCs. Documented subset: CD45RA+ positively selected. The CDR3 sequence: CASSEGLVGNTGELFF. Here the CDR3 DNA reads TGTGCCAGCAGTGAAGGACTTGTAGGGAACACCGGGGAGCTGTTTTTT.